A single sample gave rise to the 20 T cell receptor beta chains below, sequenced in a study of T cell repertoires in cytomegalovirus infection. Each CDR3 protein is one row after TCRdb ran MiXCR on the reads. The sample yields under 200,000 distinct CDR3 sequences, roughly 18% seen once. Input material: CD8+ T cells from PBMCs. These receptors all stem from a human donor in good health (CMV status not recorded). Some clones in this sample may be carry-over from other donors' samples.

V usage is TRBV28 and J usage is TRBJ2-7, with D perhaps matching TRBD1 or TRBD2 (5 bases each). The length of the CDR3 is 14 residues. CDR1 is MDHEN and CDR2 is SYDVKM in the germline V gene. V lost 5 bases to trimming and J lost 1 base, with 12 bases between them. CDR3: CASSTDRGSYEQYF. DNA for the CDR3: TGTGCCAGCAGTACCGACAGAGGGTCCTACGAGCAGTACTTC.

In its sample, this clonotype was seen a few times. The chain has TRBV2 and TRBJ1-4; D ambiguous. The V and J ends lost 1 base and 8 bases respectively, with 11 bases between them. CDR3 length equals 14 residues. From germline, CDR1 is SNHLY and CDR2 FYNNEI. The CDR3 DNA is TGTGCCAGCAGTGAAGTTTGGGCGGCGGAAAAACTGTTTTTT. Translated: CASSEVWAAEKLFF.

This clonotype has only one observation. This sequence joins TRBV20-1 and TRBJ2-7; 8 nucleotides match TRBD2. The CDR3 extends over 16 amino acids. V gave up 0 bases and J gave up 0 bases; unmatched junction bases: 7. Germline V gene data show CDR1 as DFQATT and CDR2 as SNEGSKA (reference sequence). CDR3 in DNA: TGCAGTGCTAGAGAACGGGAGGGGACCTACTCCTACGAGCAGTACTTC. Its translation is CSAREREGTYSYEQYF.

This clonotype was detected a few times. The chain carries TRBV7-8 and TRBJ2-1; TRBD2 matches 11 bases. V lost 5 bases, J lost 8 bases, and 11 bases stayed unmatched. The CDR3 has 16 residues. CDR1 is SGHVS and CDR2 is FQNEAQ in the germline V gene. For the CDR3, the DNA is TGTGCCAGCAGCCCGGGGTTAGCGGGAGGGTTACATGAGCAGTTCTTC. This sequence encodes CASSPGLAGGLHEQFF.

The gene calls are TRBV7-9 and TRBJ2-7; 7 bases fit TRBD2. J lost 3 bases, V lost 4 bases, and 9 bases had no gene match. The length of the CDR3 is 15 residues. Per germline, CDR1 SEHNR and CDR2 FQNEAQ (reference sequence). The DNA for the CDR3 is TGTGCCAGCAGCTCACCGACGGGGAGGGACTACGAGCAGTACTTC. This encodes CASSSPTGRDYEQYF.

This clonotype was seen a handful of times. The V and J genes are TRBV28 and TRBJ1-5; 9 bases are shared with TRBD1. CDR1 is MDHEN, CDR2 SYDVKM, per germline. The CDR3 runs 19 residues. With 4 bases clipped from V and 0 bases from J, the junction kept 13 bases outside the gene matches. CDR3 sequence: CASSYNDRGVVYSNQPQHF. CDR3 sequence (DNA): TGTGCCAGCAGTTATAACGACAGGGGGGTGGTCTATAGCAATCAGCCCCAGCATTTT.

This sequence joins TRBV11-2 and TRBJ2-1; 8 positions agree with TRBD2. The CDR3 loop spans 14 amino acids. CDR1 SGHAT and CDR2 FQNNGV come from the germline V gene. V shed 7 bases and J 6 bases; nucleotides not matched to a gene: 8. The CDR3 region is CASIPKREINEQFF. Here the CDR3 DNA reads TGTGCCAGCATCCCTAAGCGGGAGATCAATGAGCAGTTCTTC.

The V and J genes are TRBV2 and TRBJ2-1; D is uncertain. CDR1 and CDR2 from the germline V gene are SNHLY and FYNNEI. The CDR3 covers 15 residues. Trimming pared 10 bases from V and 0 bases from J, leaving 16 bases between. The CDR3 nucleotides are TGTGCCACCCGCCCCGTCATGAGCTCCTACAATGAGCAGTTCTTC. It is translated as CATRPVMSSYNEQFF.

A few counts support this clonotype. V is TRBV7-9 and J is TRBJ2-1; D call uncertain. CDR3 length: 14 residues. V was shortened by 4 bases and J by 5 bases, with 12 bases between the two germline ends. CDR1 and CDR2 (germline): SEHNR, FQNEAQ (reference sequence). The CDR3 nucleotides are TGTGCCAGCAGCTCGAGCTGGGGTGACAATGAGCAGTTCTTC. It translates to CASSSSWGDNEQFF. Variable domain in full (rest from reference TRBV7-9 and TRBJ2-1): DTGVSQNPRHKITKRGQNVTFRCDPISEHNRLYWYRQTLGQGPEFLTYFQNEAQLEKSRLLSDRFSAERPKGSFSTLEIQRTEQGDSAMYLCASSSSWGDNEQFFGPGTRLTVL.

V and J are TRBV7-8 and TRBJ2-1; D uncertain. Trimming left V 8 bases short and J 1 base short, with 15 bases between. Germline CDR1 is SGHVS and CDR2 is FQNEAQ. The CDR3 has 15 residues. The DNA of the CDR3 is TGTGCCAGCTCCTGGAAGGCGGCATCCTACAATGAGCAGTTCTTC. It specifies CASSWKAASYNEQFF.

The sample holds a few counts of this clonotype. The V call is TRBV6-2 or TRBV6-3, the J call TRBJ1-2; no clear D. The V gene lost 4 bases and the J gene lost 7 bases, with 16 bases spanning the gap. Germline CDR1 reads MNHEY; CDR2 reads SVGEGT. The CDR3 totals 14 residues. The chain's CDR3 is CASSSTTASGGYTF. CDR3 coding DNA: TGTGCCAGCAGTTCCACGACGGCAAGCGGTGGCTACACCTTC.

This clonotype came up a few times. CDR3 in amino acids: CSVGRLNDRGDGTEAFF. The CDR3 DNA follows: TGCAGCGTAGGACGACTTAATGATCGGGGGGACGGCACTGAAGCTTTCTTT. J is TRBJ1-1 and V is TRBV29-1; tentative D call: TRBD1 (5 bases). The CDR3 totals 17 residues. Trimming removed 6 bases from V and 4 bases from J, with 27 bases in between. The V gene's germline CDR1 is SQVTM and CDR2 ANQGSEA.

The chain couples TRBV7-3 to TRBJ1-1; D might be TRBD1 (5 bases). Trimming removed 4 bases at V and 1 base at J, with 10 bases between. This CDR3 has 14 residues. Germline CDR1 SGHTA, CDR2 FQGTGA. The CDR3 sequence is CASSWGAGNTEAFF. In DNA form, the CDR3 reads TGTGCCAGCAGCTGGGGCGCGGGGAACACTGAAGCTTTCTTT.

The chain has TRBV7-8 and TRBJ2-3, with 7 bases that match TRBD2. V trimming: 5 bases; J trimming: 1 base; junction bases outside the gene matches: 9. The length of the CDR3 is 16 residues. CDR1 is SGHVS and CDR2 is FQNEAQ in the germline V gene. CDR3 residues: CASSPSGYRGTDTQYF. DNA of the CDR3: TGTGCCAGCAGCCCTAGCGGATACAGAGGCACAGATACGCAGTATTTT. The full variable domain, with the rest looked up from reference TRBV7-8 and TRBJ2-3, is GAGVSQSPRYKVAKRGQDVALRCDPISGHVSLFWYQQALGQGPEFLTYFQNEAQLDKSGLPSDRFFAERPEGSVSTLKIQRTQQEDSAVYLCASSPSGYRGTDTQYFGPGTRLTVL.

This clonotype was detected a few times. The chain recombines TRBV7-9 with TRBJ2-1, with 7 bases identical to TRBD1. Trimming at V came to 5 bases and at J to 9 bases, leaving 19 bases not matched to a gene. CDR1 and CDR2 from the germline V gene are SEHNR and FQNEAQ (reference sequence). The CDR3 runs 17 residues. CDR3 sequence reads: CASSPRQGPQVPREQFF. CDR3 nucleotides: TGTGCCAGCAGCCCGAGACAGGGCCCCCAGGTTCCCCGTGAGCAGTTCTTC.

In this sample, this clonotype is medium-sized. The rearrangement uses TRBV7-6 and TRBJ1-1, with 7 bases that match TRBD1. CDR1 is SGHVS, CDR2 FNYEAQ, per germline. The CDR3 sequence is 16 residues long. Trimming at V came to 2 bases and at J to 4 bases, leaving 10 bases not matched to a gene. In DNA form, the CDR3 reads TGTGCCAGCAGCTTAAGGGGGCGGGACAGCGGCACTGAAGCTTTCTTT. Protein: CASSLRGRDSGTEAFF. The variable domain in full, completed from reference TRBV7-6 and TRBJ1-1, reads GAGVSQSPRYKVTKRGQDVALRCDPISGHVSLYWYRQALGQGPEFLTYFNYEAQQDKSGLPNDRFSAERPEGSISTLTIQRTEQRDSAMYRCASSLRGRDSGTEAFFGQGTRLTVV.

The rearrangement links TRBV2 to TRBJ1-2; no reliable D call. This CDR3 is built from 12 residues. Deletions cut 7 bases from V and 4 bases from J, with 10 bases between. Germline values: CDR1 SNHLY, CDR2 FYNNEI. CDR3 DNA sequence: TGTGCCAGCAATGGAGGCCCCTATGGCTACACCTTC. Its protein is CASNGGPYGYTF.

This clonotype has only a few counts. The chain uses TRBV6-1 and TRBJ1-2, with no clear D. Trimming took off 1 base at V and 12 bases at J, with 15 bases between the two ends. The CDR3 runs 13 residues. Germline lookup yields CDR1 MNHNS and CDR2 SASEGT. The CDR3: CASSEVVDWKHTF. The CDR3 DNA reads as TGTGCCAGCAGTGAAGTTGTAGACTGGAAACACACCTTC.

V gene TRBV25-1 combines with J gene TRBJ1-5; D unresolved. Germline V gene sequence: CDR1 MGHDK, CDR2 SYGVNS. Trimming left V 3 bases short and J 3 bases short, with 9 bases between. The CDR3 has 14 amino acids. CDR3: CASSEEGYNQPQHF. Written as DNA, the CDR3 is TGTGCCAGCAGTGAGGAGGGATACAATCAGCCCCAGCATTTT.

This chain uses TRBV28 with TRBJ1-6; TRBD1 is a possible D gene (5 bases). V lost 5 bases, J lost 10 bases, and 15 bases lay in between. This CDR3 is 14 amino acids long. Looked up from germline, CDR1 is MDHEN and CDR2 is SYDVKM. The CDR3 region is CASSPGRDFSPLHF. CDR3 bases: TGTGCCAGCAGTCCCGGCAGGGATTTCTCACCCCTCCACTTT.